A selection of T cell receptor beta chains follows, all from one sample in a study of blood T cell repertoires in COVID-19. Clones were sequenced by immunoSEQ multiplex PCR, and TCRdb holds only the in-frame ones, with some missing. The sample yields 200,000 to 250,000 clones, 88% seen once. The material sequenced was peripheral blood. These receptors were taken from a woman aged 55-75 years with acute or convalescent COVID-19. The CDR3 runs from the conserved cysteine through the conserved F or W. A D gene is named only where the DNA matches it firmly. Not all rows give a size; the values are once, few, many and, for expanded clones, a class.

j_call clone_size d_call cdr3_length v_call cdr3_aa cdr3_nt
TRBJ1-6 - TRBD1 16 TRBV14 CASSERDRGNNSPLHF TGTGCCAGCAGCGAACGGGACAGGGGGAACAATTCACCCCTCCACTTT
TRBJ2-5 once TRBD1 14 TRBV25-1 CASSERTGQETQYF TGTGCCAGCAGTGAACGGACAGGCCAAGAGACCCAGTACTTC
TRBJ1-2 - TRBD1 16 TRBV30 CAWMGGQGRIDYGYTF TGTGCCTGGATGGGGGGACAGGGCCGGATAGACTATGGCTACACCTTC
TRBJ1-1 once - 16 TRBV11-2 CASSARTASRPTEAFF TGTGCCAGCAGCGCCCGGACAGCCTCCCGCCCCACTGAAGCTTTCTTT
TRBJ2-2 - - 13 TRBV6-5 CASRLGHTGELFF TGTGCCAGCAGACTAGGTCACACCGGGGAGCTGTTTTTT
TRBJ1-4 - TRBD1 16 TRBV19 CASSSGQGGLNEKLFF TGTGCCAGTAGTAGTGGACAGGGGGGCCTAAATGAAAAACTGTTTTTT
TRBJ1-5 - - 13 TRBV11-2 CASSLELHQPQHF TGTGCCAGCAGCTTAGAACTCCATCAGCCCCAGCATTTT
TRBJ1-2 - TRBD1 12 TRBV6-5 CASRTGEYGYTF TGTGCCAGCAGGACAGGGGAGTATGGCTACACCTTC
TRBJ2-7 - TRBD1 16 TRBV11-2 CASSYETGGLYYEQYF TGTGCCAGCAGTTATGAAACAGGGGGGCTCTACTACGAGCAGTACTTC
TRBJ2-1 - TRBD1 15 TRBV10-2 CASSSGSGGFNEQFF TGCGCCAGCAGTTCAGGGTCAGGGGGTTTCAATGAGCAGTTCTTC
TRBJ2-2 - TRBD1 15 TRBV19 CASSMGDRVTGELFF TGTGCCAGTAGTATGGGGGACAGGGTTACCGGGGAGCTGTTTTTT
TRBJ1-2 - - 13 TRBV7-2 CASSFGQHLGYTF TGTGCCAGCAGCTTCGGACAACATCTGGGCTACACCTTC
TRBJ2-2 - TRBD2 19 TRBV5-1 CASSFHTSGSGGNTGELFF TGCGCCAGCAGCTTCCATACTAGCGGGAGCGGGGGGAACACCGGGGAGCTGTTTTTT
TRBJ1-6 - TRBD1 16 TRBV4-2 CASSRRTGGDNSPLHF TGTGCCAGCAGCCGACGAACAGGGGGTGATAATTCACCCCTCCACTTT
TRBJ2-7 - TRBD1 14 TRBV6-2/TRBV6-3 CASSWGQYSYEQYF TGTGCCAGCAGTTGGGGACAGTACTCCTACGAGCAGTACTTC
TRBJ1-2 - - 14 TRBV29-1 CSVEDGQGSYGYTF TGCAGCGTTGAAGACGGGCAGGGAAGCTATGGCTACACCTTC
TRBJ1-1 - - 14 TRBV13 CASSFRNPGTEAFF TGTGCCAGCAGCTTCAGAAACCCGGGGACTGAAGCTTTCTTT
TRBJ2-7 once - 19 TRBV28 CASSLRYQGSAPGSWEQYF TGTGCCAGCAGTTTAAGGTACCAGGGATCGGCCCCTGGGTCTTGGGAGCAGTACTTC
TRBJ1-5 - - 14 TRBV5-6 CASSFGDSNQPQHF TGTGCCAGCAGCTTCGGGGATAGCAATCAGCCCCAGCATTTT
TRBJ2-7 once - 18 TRBV2 CASSEDPPGYRSADEQYF TGTGCCAGCAGTGAAGACCCCCCGGGCTACAGGTCGGCCGACGAGCAGTACTTC
TRBJ2-1 - TRBD2 15 TRBV6-2/TRBV6-3 CASSRQRGGRNEQFF TGTGCCAGCAGTAGACAGCGGGGGGGTCGCAATGAGCAGTTCTTC
TRBJ2-5 - TRBD1 15 TRBV18 CASSPRETGTETQYF TGTGCCAGCTCCCCGAGGGAGACAGGGACAGAGACCCAGTACTTC
TRBJ1-2 - TRBD1 16 TRBV11-2 CASSLEATGGIEGYTF TGTGCCAGCAGCTTAGAAGCTACAGGGGGCATAGAGGGCTACACCTTC
TRBJ2-1 - - 15 TRBV3-1/TRBV3-2 CASSQLRQGGNEQFF TGTGCCAGCAGCCAATTACGGCAGGGAGGCAATGAGCAGTTCTTC
TRBJ1-3 - - 13 TRBV6-4 CASSGQGRNTIYF TGTGCCAGCAGTGGCCAGGGGAGAAACACCATATATTTT
TRBJ2-1 - TRBD1 15 TRBV5-5 CASSQRGQGRDEQFF TGTGCCAGCAGCCAGAGGGGGCAGGGACGGGATGAGCAGTTCTTC
TRBJ2-6 - - 14 TRBV19 CASRDTSGANVLTF TGTGCCAGCCGGGACACCTCTGGGGCCAACGTCCTGACTTTC
TRBJ2-1 - TRBD2 17 TRBV30 CACGTGGLAGGYNEQFF TGTGCCTGCGGGACAGGGGGACTAGCGGGAGGGTATAATGAGCAGTTCTTC
TRBJ2-1 - TRBD2 15 TRBV28 CASRKGLAGGNEQFF TGTGCCAGCAGGAAGGGACTAGCGGGAGGTAATGAGCAGTTCTTC
TRBJ1-4 - - 14 TRBV5-6 CASSLGVGREKLFF TGTGCCAGCAGCTTGGGTGTGGGGCGTGAAAAACTGTTTTTT
TRBJ1-4 - - 15 TRBV9 CASSASGLSNEKLFF TGTGCCAGCAGCGCTTCAGGGTTGTCTAATGAAAAACTGTTTTTT
TRBJ2-7 - TRBD2 15 TRBV29-1 CSVPSGGPDLNEQYF TGCAGCGTTCCTTCGGGGGGTCCCGATTTGAACGAGCAGTACTTC
TRBJ2-3 - TRBD2 15 TRBV7-6 CASSSGLFTTDTQYF TGTGCCAGCAGCTCGGGACTATTTACCACAGATACGCAGTATTTT
TRBJ1-6 - - 15 TRBV9 CASSTAGDWNSPLHF TGTGCCAGCAGCACGGCAGGGGATTGGAATTCACCCCTCCACTTT
TRBJ2-1 - - 14 TRBV19 CASSIRTTSNEQFF TGTGCCAGTAGTATACGGACTACCTCCAATGAGCAGTTCTTC
TRBJ1-1 - - 15 TRBV30 CAWTYGRQGFTEAFF TGTGCCTGGACGTACGGGCGGCAGGGGTTCACTGAAGCTTTCTTT
TRBJ1-5 - - 15 TRBV19 CASNFIPGDHQPQHF TGTGCCAGTAACTTCATTCCAGGGGACCATCAGCCCCAGCATTTT
TRBJ2-4 - - 17 TRBV7-9 CASSQLTGGAAKNIQYF TGTGCCAGCAGCCAACTTACCGGGGGAGCGGCCAAAAACATTCAGTACTTC
TRBJ2-2 once - 15 TRBV6-1 CASSDPMGLTGELFF TGTGCCAGCAGTGACCCGATGGGACTCACCGGGGAGCTGTTTTTT
TRBJ2-1 - TRBD2 15 TRBV5-4 CASSLALAGEDEQFF TGTGCCAGCAGCTTGGCACTAGCGGGAGAGGATGAGCAGTTCTTC
TRBJ1-2 - - 14 TRBV3-1/TRBV3-2 CASSQEAVGYGYTF TGTGCCAGCAGCCAAGAAGCGGTCGGGTATGGCTACACCTTC
TRBJ2-5 - - 16 TRBV5-1 CASSLLATDPSKTQYF TGCGCCAGCAGCTTGCTTGCCACAGACCCCTCAAAGACCCAGTACTTC
TRBJ2-7 - TRBD2 16 TRBV7-8 CASSVIGTSGSYEQYF TGTGCCAGCAGCGTGATAGGGACTAGCGGGAGTTACGAGCAGTACTTC
TRBJ1-1 - TRBD1 14 TRBV6-5 CASSPDRANTEAFF TGTGCCAGCAGTCCGGACAGGGCGAACACTGAAGCTTTCTTT
TRBJ1-1 - TRBD1 15 TRBV9 CASSVEGQGGTEAFF TGTGCCAGCAGCGTCGAGGGACAGGGCGGGACTGAAGCTTTCTTT
TRBJ1-6 - TRBD1 11 TRBV30 CAFSQGESLHF TGTGCGTTTTCTCAGGGGGAGTCCCTCCACTTT
TRBJ1-4 - - 14 TRBV5-1 CASSLGPANEKLFF TGCGCCAGCAGCTTGGGTCCCGCGAATGAAAAACTGTTTTTT
TRBJ2-5 - TRBD2 16 TRBV11-2 CASSSFVGLAEETQYF TGTGCCAGCAGCTCATTTGTCGGACTAGCGGAGGAGACCCAGTACTTC
TRBJ1-5 - - 15 TRBV6-1 CASSESRQGDQPQHF TGTGCCAGCAGTGAATCCAGGCAGGGTGATCAGCCCCAGCATTTT
TRBJ2-1 - - 14 TRBV19 CASSRDLGGNEQFF TGTGCCAGTAGTAGAGACTTAGGGGGCAATGAGCAGTTCTTC
TRBJ1-1 - - 14 TRBV7-9 CASSPGHTNTEAFF TGTGCCAGCAGCCCGGGACATACGAACACTGAAGCTTTCTTT
TRBJ1-4 - - 13 TRBV30 CASPGVLSQKLFF TGTGCCTCCCCAGGGGTCCTCAGCCAAAAACTGTTTTTT
TRBJ1-2 - - 15 TRBV21-1 CASSKAVQGKDGYTF TGTGCCAGCAGCAAAGCCGTCCAGGGTAAAGATGGCTACACCTTC
TRBJ1-5 - TRBD1 14 TRBV7-2 CASSLDRGNQPQHF TGTGCCAGCAGCTTGGACAGGGGCAATCAGCCCCAGCATTTT
TRBJ1-1 - - 12 TRBV5-1 CASALVNTEAFF TGCGCCAGCGCGTTAGTGAACACTGAAGCTTTCTTT
TRBJ1-4 - - 16 TRBV7-2 CASSPRRGTSNEKLFF TGTGCCAGCAGCCCTCGGCGGGGCACCTCTAATGAAAAACTGTTTTTT
TRBJ1-5 - TRBD1 15 TRBV7-2 CASSSQTGDHQPQHF TGTGCCAGCAGCTCCCAGACAGGGGACCATCAGCCCCAGCATTTT
TRBJ2-2 - - 18 TRBV4-1 CASSQDLRGKGNTGELFF TGCGCCAGCAGCCAAGATCTCAGGGGAAAGGGGAACACCGGGGAGCTGTTTTTT
TRBJ2-1 - TRBD1 13 TRBV24-1 CATSDWGQPEQFF TGTGCCACCAGTGATTGGGGACAGCCTGAGCAGTTCTTC
TRBJ2-7 - - 11 TRBV30 CAWSVQYEQYF TGTGCCTGGAGTGTACAGTACGAGCAGTACTTC